The T cell receptor (beta chain) described here comes from a study of blood T cell repertoires in COVID-19. Assay: immunoSEQ multiplex PCR; the TCRdb copy retains only in-frame clones and omits some. The profile shows some 74,000 clones, more than 75% of them singletons. The origin of this receptor is a human donor in a cohort sampled during active COVID-19. Sequenced: peripheral blood.

CDR3 in amino acids: CASRPRSVTGGPSTDTQYF. The CDR3 coding sequence is TGTGCCAGCAGGCCCAGAAGTGTGACAGGGGGGCCTAGCACAGATACGCAGTATTTT. The genes are TRBV2 and TRBJ2-3; 9 nucleotides agree with TRBD1. CDR3 length: 19 residues. Germline V gene data show CDR1 as SNHLY and CDR2 as FYNNEI. J lost 0 bases, V lost 6 bases, and 16 bases had no gene match.